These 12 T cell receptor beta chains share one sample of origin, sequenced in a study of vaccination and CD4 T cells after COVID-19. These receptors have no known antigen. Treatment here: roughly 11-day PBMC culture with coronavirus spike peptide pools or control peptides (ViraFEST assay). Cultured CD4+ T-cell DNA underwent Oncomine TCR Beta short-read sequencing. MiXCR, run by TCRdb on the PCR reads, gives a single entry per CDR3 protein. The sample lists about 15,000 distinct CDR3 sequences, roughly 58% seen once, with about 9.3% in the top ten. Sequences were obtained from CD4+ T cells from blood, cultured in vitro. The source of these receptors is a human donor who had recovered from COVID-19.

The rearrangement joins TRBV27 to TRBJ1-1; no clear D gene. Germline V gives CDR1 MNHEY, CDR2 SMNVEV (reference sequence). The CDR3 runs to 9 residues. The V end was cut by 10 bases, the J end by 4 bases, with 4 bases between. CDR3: CATVTEAFF. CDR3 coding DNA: TGTGCCACCGTCACTGAAGCTTTCTTT.

Written as DNA, the CDR3 is TGTGCCAGCAGTGGACGGAGCTTTAATTCACCCCTCCACTTT. Residues: CASSGRSFNSPLHF. V is TRBV6-1 and J is TRBJ1-6; D gene ambiguous. Trimming cost V 4 bases and J 6 bases, with 10 bases left between them. This CDR3 region has 14 residues. In germline, CDR1 is MNHNS, CDR2 SASEGT.

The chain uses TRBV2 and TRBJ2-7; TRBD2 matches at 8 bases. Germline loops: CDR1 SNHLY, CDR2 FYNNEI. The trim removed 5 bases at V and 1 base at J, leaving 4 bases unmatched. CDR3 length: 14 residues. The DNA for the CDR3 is TGTGCCAGCAGTATTGGGACTAGTTCCTACGAGCAGTACTTC. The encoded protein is CASSIGTSSYEQYF.

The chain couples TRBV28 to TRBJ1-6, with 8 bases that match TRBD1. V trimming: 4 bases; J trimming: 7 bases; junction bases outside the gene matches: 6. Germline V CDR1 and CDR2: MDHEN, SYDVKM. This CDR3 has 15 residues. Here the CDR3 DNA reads TGTGCCAGCAGTTCCCGGACAGGGCGGAATTCACCCCTCCACTTT. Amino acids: CASSSRTGRNSPLHF.

The CDR3 spells CASSDLAGGLVGGANVLTF. The CDR3, as DNA: TGTGCCAGCAGCGATCTAGCGGGGGGCCTCGTTGGTGGGGCCAACGTCCTGACTTTC. The genes are TRBV7-2 and TRBJ2-6; 11 positions match TRBD2. Germline V gives CDR1 SGHTA, CDR2 FQGNSA. This CDR3 contains 19 residues. V trimming: 5 bases; J trimming: 3 bases; junction bases outside the gene matches: 12.

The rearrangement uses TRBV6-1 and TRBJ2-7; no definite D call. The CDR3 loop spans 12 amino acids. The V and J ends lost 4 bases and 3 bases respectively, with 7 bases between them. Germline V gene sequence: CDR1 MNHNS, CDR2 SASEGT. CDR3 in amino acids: CASSVSVYEQYF. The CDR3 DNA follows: TGTGCCAGCAGTGTATCAGTCTACGAGCAGTACTTC.

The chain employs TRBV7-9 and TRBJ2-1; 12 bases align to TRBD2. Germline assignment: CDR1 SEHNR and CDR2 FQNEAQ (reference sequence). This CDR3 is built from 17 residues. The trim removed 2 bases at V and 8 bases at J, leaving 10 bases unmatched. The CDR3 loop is CASSLFVRLAGVDEQFF. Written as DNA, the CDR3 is TGTGCCAGCAGCTTATTCGTCCGACTAGCGGGAGTCGATGAGCAGTTCTTC.

Here the CDR3 reads CASSSVGMRTDTQYF. The CDR3 nucleotides are TGTGCCAGCAGCTCCGTGGGAATGCGCACAGATACGCAGTATTTT. J is TRBJ2-3 and V is TRBV7-8; unclear D gene. CDR1 SGHVS and CDR2 FQNEAQ come from the germline V gene. There are 15 residues in the CDR3. The ends were cut back, 4 bases at V and 1 base at J, with 12 bases in the middle. Based on the CDR3 plus reference TRBV7-8 and TRBJ2-3, the full variable domain is GAGVSQSPRYKVAKRGQDVALRCDPISGHVSLFWYQQALGQGPEFLTYFQNEAQLDKSGLPSDRFFAERPEGSVSTLKIQRTQQEDSAVYLCASSSVGMRTDTQYFGPGTRLTVL.

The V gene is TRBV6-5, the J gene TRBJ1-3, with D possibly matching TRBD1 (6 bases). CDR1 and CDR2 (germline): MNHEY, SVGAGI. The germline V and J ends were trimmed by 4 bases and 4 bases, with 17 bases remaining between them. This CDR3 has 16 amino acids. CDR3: CASSFTTGQRGNTIYF. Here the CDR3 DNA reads TGTGCCAGCAGTTTCACAACGGGACAACGAGGAAACACCATATATTTT.

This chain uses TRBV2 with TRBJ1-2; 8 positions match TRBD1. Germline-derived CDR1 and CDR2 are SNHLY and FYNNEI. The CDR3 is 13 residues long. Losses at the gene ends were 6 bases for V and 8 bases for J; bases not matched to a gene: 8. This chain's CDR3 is CASSIRTGLGYTF. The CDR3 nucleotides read TGTGCCAGCAGCATCAGGACAGGGCTCGGCTACACCTTC.

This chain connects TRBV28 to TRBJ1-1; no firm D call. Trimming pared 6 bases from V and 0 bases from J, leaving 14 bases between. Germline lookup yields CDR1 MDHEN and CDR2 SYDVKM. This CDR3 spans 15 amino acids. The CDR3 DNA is TGTGCCAGCAGCAGCGCCACCGACATGAACACTGAAGCTTTCTTT. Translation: CASSSATDMNTEAFF.

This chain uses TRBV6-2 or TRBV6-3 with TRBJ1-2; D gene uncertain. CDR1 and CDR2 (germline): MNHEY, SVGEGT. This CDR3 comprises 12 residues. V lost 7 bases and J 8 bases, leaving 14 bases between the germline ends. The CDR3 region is CASKSHDLGYTF. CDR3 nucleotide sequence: TGTGCCAGCAAATCGCACGATCTGGGCTACACCTTC.